Described below is a single T cell receptor (beta chain) sequence and its context. Its matching antigen is unknown. Sequencing of TCR beta was performed on blood CD8+ T cells and on blood CD4+ T cells. Negative magnetic isolation gave CD8+ and CD4+ cells; FACS enriched CD8+ TEMRA. The RNA input was roughly 0.45 to 1 ug, and it was reverse transcribed with random hexamers. Using its own MiXCR run on the immunoSEQ multiplex PCR reads, TCRdb lists one record per CDR3 protein. The table lists roughly 200,000 distinct CDR3 sequences, around 95% of them singletons, with about 0.15% in the top ten. The data are from a study of CD8 T cells in Susac syndrome. Study-wide results and limits: In its TCR sequencing and HLA analysis, the study acknowledged that the number of individuals was relatively small.

The CDR3 is 13 amino acids. Germline CDR1 reads SNHLY; CDR2 reads FYNNEI. J lost 5 bases, V lost 3 bases, and 3 bases had no gene match. The receptor comes from a human donor with multiple sclerosis. Sequencing was performed on CD8+ T cells from PBMCs. J is TRBJ2-5 and V is TRBV2; 7 bases are a match to TRBD2. The DNA for the CDR3 is TGTGCCAGCAGTGATACCGGGGGGGAGACCCAGTACTTC. Protein product: CASSDTGGETQYF. Full variable domain (outside the CDR3, taken from reference TRBV2 and TRBJ2-5): EPEVTQTPSHQVTQMGQEVILRCVPISNHLYFYWYRQILGQKVEFLVSFYNNEISEKSEIFDDQFSVERPDGSNFTLKIRSTKLEDSAMYFCASSDTGGETQYFGPGTRLLVL.